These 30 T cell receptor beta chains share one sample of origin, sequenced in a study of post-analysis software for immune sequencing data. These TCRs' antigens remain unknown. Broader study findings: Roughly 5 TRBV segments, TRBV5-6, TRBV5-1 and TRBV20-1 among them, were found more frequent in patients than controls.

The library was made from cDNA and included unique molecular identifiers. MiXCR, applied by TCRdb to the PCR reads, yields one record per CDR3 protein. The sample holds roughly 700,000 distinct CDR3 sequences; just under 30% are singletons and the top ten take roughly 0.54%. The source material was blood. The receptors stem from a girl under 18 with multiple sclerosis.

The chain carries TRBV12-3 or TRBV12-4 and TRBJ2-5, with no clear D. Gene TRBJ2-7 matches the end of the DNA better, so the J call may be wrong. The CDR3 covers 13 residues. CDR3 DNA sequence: TGTGCCAGCAGTTTAGGTCCCCAGGACGAGCAGTACTTC. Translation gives CASSLGPQDEQYF.

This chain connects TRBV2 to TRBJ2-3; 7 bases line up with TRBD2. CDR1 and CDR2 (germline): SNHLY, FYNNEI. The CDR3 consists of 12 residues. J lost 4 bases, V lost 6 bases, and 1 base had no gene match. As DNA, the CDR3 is TGTGCCAGCAGGCGGGAGTCAGATACGCAGTATTTT. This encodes CASRRESDTQYF.

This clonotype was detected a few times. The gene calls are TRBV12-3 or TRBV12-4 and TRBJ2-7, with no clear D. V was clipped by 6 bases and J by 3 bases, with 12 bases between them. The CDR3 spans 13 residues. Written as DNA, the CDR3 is TGTGCCAGCAGCCCCAAGGGCTACTACGAGCAGTACTTC. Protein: CASSPKGYYEQYF.

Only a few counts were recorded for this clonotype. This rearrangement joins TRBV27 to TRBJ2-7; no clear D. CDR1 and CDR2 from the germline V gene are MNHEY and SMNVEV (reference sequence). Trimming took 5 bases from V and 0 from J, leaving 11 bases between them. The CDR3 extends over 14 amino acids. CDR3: CASSTDWYSYEQYF. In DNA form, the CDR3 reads TGTGCCAGCAGTACCGACTGGTACTCCTACGAGCAGTACTTC.

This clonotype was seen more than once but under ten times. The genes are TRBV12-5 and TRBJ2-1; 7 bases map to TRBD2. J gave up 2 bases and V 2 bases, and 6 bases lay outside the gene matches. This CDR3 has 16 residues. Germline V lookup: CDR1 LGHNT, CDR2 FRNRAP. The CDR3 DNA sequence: TGTGCTAGTGGTTTGAGGCTAGCGGATACCTACAATGAGCAGTTCTTC. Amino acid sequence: CASGLRLADTYNEQFF.

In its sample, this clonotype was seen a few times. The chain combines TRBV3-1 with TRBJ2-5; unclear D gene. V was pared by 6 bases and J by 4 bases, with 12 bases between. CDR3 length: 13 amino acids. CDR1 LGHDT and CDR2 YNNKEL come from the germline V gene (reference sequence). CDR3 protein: CASRHVEPETQYF. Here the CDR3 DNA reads TGTGCCAGCAGGCATGTCGAACCAGAGACCCAGTACTTC.

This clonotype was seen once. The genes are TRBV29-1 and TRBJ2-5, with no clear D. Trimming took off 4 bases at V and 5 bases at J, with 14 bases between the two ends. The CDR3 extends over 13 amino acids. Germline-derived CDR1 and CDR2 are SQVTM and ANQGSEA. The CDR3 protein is CSVGQVDRETQYF. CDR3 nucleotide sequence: TGCAGCGTTGGGCAGGTGGATCGCGAGACCCAGTACTTC.

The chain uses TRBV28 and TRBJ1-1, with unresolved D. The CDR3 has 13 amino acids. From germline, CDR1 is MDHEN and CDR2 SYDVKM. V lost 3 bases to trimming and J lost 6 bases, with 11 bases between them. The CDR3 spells CASSFTIPPEAFF. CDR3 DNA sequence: TGTGCCAGCAGTTTTACGATCCCCCCTGAAGCTTTCTTT.

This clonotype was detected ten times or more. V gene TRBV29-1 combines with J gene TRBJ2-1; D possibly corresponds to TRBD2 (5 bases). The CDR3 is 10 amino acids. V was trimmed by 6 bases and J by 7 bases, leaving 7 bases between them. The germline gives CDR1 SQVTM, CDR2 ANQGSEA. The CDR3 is CSVWRNEQFF. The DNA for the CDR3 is TGCAGCGTGTGGAGGAATGAGCAGTTCTTC.

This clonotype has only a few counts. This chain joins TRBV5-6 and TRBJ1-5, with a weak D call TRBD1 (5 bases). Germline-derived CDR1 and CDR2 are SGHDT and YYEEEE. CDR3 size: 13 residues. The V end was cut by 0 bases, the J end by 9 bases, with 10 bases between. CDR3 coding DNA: TGTGCCAGCAGCTTGGGGGGGAATTCGCCCCAGCATTTT. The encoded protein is CASSLGGNSPQHF.

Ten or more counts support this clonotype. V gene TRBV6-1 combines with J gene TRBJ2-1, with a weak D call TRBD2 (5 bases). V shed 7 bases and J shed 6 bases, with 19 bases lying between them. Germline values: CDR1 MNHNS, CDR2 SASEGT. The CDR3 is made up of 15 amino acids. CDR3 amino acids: CASISPGGAVNEQFF. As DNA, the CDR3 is TGTGCCAGCATCTCCCCGGGCGGAGCGGTCAATGAGCAGTTCTTC.

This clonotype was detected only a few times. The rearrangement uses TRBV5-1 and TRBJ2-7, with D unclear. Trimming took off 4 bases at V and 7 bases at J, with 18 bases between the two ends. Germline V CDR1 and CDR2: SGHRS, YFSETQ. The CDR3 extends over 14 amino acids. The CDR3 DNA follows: TGCGCCAGCAGCCCAGGTCCCGCTAATCGTGAGCAGTACTTC. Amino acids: CASSPGPANREQYF.

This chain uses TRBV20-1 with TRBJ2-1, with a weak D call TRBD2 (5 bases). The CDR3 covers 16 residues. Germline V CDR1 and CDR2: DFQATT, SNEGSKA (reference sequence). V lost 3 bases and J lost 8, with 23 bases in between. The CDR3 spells CSARWIFVGVYDEQFF. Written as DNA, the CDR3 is TGCAGTGCTAGGTGGATTTTTGTGGGAGTGTACGATGAGCAGTTCTTC.

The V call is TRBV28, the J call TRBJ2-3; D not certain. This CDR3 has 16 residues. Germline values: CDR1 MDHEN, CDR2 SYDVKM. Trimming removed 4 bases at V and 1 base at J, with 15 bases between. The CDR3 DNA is TGTGCCAGCAGTTCCGGTGCAGGTATTGGCACAGATACGCAGTATTTT. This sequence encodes CASSSGAGIGTDTQYF.

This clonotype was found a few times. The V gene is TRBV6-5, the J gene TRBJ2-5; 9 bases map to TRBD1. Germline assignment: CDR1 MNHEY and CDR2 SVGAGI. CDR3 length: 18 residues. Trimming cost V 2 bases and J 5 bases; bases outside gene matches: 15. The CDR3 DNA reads TGTGCCAGCAGTTACCAATTTAACAGGGGGCGATCTGGGGAGACCCAGTACTTC. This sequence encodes CASSYQFNRGRSGETQYF.

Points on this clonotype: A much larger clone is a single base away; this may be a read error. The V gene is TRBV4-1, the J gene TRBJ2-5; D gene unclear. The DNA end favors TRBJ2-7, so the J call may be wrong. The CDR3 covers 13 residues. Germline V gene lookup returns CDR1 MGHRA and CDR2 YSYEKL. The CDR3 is CASSHTLGTEQYF. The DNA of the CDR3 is TGCGCCAGCAGCCATACCCTAGGAACCGAGCAGTACTTC.

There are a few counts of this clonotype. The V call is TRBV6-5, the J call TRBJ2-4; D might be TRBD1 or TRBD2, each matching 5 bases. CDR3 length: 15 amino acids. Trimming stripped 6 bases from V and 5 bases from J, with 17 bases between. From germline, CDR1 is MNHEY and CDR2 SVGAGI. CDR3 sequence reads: CASSRDAQFENIQYF. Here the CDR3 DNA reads TGTGCCAGCAGCCGGGACGCCCAATTCGAAAACATTCAGTACTTC.

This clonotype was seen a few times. As DNA, the CDR3 is TGCAGCGTAGGGGTCGGGGCCAACGTCCTGACTTTC. Protein: CSVGVGANVLTF. The chain uses TRBV29-1 and TRBJ2-6; D may be TRBD1 (5 bases). The CDR3 spans 12 residues. Germline lookup yields CDR1 SQVTM and CDR2 ANQGSEA. The ends were cut back, 6 bases at V and 4 bases at J, with 7 bases in the middle.

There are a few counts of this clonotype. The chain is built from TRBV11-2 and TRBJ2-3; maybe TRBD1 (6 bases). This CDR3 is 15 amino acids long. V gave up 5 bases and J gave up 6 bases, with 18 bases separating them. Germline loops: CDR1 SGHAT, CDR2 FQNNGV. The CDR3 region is CASSPTGQRADTQYF. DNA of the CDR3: TGTGCCAGCAGCCCAACCGGACAGCGAGCGGATACGCAGTATTTT.

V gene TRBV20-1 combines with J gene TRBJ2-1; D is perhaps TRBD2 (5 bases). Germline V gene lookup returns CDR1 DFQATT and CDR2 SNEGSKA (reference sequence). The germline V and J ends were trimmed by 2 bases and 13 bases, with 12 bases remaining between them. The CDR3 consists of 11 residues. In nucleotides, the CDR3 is TGCAGTGCTAGACTACAGAGGGCACAGTTCTTC. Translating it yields CSARLQRAQFF.

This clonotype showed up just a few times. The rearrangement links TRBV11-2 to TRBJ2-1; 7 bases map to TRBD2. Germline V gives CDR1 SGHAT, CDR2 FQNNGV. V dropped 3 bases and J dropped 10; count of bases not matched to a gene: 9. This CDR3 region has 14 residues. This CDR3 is CASSFRGSRREQFF. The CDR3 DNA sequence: TGTGCCAGCAGCTTCCGCGGGAGTCGCAGGGAGCAGTTCTTC.

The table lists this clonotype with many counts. CDR3 coding DNA: TGTGCCAGCAGAACCATCCTAGCGGGATCTTACAATGAGCAGTTCTTC. It codes for CASRTILAGSYNEQFF. V usage is TRBV6-5 and J usage is TRBJ2-1, with 9 bases identical to TRBD2. The CDR3 contains 16 residues. The V and J ends lost 6 bases and 4 bases, in that order; junction bases with no gene match: 10. CDR1 MNHEY and CDR2 SVGAGI come from the germline V gene.

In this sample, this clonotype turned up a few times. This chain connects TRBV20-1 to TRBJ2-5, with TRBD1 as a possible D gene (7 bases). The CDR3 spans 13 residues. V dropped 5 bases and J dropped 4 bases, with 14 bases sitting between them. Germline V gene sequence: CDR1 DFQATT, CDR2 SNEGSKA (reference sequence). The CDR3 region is CSAGGGSGETQYF. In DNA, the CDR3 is TGCAGTGCTGGAGGGGGCTCGGGAGAGACCCAGTACTTC.

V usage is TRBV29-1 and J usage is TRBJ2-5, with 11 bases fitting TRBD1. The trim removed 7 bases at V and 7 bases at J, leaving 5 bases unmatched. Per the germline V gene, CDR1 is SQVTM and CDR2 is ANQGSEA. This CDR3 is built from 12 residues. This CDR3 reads CSGGQGGGTQYF. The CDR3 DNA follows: TGCAGCGGGGGACAGGGGGGAGGGACCCAGTACTTC.

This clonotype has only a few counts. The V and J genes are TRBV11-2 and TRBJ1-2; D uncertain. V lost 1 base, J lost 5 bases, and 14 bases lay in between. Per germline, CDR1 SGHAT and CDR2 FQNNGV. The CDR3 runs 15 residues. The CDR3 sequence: CASSLGAGTQYGYTF. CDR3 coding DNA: TGTGCCAGCAGCTTAGGGGCCGGAACCCAGTATGGCTACACCTTC.

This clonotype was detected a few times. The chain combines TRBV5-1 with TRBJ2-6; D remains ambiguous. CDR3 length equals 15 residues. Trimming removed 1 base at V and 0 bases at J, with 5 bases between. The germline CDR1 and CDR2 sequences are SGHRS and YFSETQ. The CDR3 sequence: CASSLSPSGANVLTF. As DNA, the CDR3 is TGCGCCAGCAGCTTGTCGCCCTCTGGGGCCAACGTCCTGACTTTC.

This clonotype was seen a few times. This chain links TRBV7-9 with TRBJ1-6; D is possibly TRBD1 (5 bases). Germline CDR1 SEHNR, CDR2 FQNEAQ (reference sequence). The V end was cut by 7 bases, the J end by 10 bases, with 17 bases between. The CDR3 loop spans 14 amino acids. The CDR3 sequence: CASTVWGENSPLHF. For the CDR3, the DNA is TGTGCCAGCACCGTCTGGGGGGAAAACTCACCCCTCCACTTT.

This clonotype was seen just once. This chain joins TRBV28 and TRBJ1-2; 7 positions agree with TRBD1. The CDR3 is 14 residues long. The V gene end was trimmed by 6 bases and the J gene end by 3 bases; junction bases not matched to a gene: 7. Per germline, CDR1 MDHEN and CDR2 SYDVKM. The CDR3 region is CASSPADRDYGYTF. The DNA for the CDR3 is TGTGCCAGCAGCCCTGCTGACAGGGACTATGGCTACACCTTC.

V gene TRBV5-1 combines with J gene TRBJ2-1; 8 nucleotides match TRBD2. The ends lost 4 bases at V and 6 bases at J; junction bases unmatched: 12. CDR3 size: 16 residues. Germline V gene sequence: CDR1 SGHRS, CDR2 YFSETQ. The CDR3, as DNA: TGCGCCAGCAGCCAAGGAGCGGGAGTTGGTTCCAATGAGCAGTTCTTC. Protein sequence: CASSQGAGVGSNEQFF. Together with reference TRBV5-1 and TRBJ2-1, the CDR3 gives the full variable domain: KAGVTQTPRYLIKTRGQQVTLSCSPISGHRSVSWYQQTPGQGLQFLFEYFSETQRNKGNFPGRFSGRQFSNSRSEMNVSTLELGDSALYLCASSQGAGVGSNEQFFGPGTRLTVL.

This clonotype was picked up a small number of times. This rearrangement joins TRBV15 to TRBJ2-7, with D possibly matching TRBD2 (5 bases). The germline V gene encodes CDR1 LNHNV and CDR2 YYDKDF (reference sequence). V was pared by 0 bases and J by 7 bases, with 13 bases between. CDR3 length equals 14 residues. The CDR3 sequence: CATSRDLAGGEQYF. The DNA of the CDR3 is TGTGCCACCAGCAGAGATCTGGCCGGCGGGGAGCAGTACTTC. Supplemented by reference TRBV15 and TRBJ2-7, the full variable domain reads DAMVIQNPRYQVTQFGKPVTLSCSQTLNHNVMYWYQQKSSQAPKLLFHYYDKDFNNEADTPDNFQSRRPNTSFCFLDIRSPGLGDTAMYLCATSRDLAGGEQYFGPGTRLTVT.